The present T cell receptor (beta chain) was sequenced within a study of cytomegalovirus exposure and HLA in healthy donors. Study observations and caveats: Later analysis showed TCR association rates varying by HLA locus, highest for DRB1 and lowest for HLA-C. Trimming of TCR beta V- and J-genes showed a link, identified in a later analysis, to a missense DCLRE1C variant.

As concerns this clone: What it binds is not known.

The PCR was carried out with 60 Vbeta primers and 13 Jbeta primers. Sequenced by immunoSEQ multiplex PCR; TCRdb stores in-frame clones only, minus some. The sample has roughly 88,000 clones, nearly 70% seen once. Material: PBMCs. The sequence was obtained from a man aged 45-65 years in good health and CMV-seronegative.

The CDR3 DNA reads TGTGCCAGCAAGCTAGCAAAGCAAGAGACCCAGTACTTC. Encoded protein: CASKLAKQETQYF. This chain connects TRBV6-1 to TRBJ2-5, with D maybe TRBD2 (5 bases). The CDR3 sequence is 13 residues long. Deletions cut 7 bases from V and 2 bases from J, with 11 bases between. Germline V gives CDR1 MNHNS, CDR2 SASEGT.